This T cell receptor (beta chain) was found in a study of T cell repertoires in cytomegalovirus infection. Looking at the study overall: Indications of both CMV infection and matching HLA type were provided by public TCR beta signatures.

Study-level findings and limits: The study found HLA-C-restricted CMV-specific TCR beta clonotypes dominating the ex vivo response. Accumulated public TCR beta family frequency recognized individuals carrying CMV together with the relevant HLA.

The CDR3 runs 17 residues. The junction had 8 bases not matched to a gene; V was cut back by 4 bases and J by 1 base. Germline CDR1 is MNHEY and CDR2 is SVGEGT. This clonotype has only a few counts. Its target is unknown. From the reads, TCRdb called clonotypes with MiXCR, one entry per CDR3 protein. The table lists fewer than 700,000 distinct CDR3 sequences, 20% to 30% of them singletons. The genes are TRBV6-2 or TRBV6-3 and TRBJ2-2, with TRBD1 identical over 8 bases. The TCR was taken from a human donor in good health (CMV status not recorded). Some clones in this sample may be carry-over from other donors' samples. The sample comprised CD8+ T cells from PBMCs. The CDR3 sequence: CASSLRTGKVNTGELFF. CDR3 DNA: TGTGCCAGCAGTTTGCGGACAGGGAAAGTGAACACCGGGGAGCTGTTTTTT.